The 27 T cell receptor beta chains presented below share a single source sample, sequenced in a study of beta chain features in type 1 diabetes. What was sequenced were expressed TCRB transcripts, since all of the isolated RNA had been reverse transcribed. Data came from immunoSEQ multiplex PCR; TCRdb stores just in-frame clones and leaves some out. The sample gives 150,000 to 200,000 clones, 10% to 15% of which show up once; 0.62% is in the top ten. The sequencing sample was made of central memory CD4+ T cells from blood. The receptors come from a woman between 18 and 29 years old in good health.

This clone was observed at least ten times. V is TRBV5-6 and J is TRBJ2-2; D possibly corresponds to TRBD2 (6 bases). Germline CDR1 is SGHDT and CDR2 is YYEEEE. The CDR3 consists of 14 residues. Trimming shortened V by 1 base and J by 6 bases, and 10 bases separated the two germline ends. The CDR3 region is CASSLYTSSGELFF. The DNA of the CDR3 is TGTGCCAGCAGCTTGTATACTAGCTCCGGGGAGCTGTTTTTT.

This clone was seen more than once but under ten times. The chain is built from TRBV5-1 and TRBJ1-2, with 8 positions matching TRBD1. With V trimmed by 4 bases and J by 3 bases, 2 bases remained unmatched. Germline V gives CDR1 SGHRS, CDR2 YFSETQ. The CDR3 consists of 13 residues. CDR3 loop: CASSKDRDYGYTF. In DNA, the CDR3 is TGCGCCAGCAGCAAGGACAGGGACTATGGCTACACCTTC.

The chain has TRBV5-1 and TRBJ2-1, with no clear D. Germline V gene data show CDR1 as SGHRS and CDR2 as YFSETQ. The CDR3 consists of 15 residues. The ends were cut back, 3 bases at V and 0 bases at J, with 10 bases in the middle. CDR3 bases: TGCGCCAGCAGCTCACTTGAGAGCTCCTACAATGAGCAGTTCTTC. The encoded protein is CASSSLESSYNEQFF.

This clone was detected only once. CDR3 nucleotides: TGTGCCAGCAGTTCCAGACTAGCGGGAGCGAAATCTGGGGCCAACGTCCTGACTTTC. This gives the protein CASSSRLAGAKSGANVLTF. The gene calls are TRBV27 and TRBJ2-6; the match to TRBD2 covers 12 bases. Germline CDR1 MNHEY, CDR2 SMNVEV (reference sequence). The CDR3 loop spans 19 amino acids. The J segment lost 1 base and the V segment lost 4 bases, leaving 8 bases of the junction unmatched.

The chain is built from TRBV7-3 and TRBJ2-3, with TRBD2 matching over 12 bases. In germline, CDR1 is SGHTA, CDR2 FQGTGA. The J segment lost 4 bases and the V segment lost 4 bases, leaving 6 bases of the junction unmatched. The length of the CDR3 is 16 residues. CDR3 DNA: TGTGCCAGCAGCTCCCGGACTAGCGGGAACCCAGATACGCAGTATTTT. This sequence encodes CASSSRTSGNPDTQYF.

This clone turned up a few times. The V gene is TRBV30, the J gene TRBJ2-5, with 12 bases matching TRBD2. Germline loops: CDR1 GTSNPN, CDR2 SVGIG (reference sequence). The CDR3 sequence is 16 residues long. Unmatched junction bases numbered 6, after V lost 0 bases and J lost 4 bases. CDR3 sequence reads: CAWSVGLAGFRETQYF. The CDR3, as DNA: TGTGCCTGGAGTGTGGGACTAGCGGGTTTTAGAGAGACCCAGTACTTC.

This clone appeared a few times. The chain carries TRBV5-6 and TRBJ1-2, with TRBD1 matching over 11 bases. The CDR3 totals 15 residues. V gave up 4 bases and J gave up 7 bases; unmatched junction bases: 9. Per the germline V gene, CDR1 is SGHDT and CDR2 is YYEEEE. CDR3 residues: CASSVTGTGGSGYTF. The DNA for the CDR3 is TGTGCCAGCAGCGTGACCGGGACAGGGGGTTCTGGCTACACCTTC. Based on the CDR3 plus reference TRBV5-6 and TRBJ1-2, the full variable domain is DAGVTQSPTHLIKTRGQQVTLRCSPKSGHDTVSWYQQALGQGPQFIFQYYEEEERQRGNFPDRFSGHQFPNYSSELNVNALLLGDSALYLCASSVTGTGGSGYTFGSGTRLTVV.

This chain links TRBV7-2 with TRBJ2-7; 7 bases align to TRBD2. Germline values: CDR1 SGHTA, CDR2 FQGNSA. After removal of 1 base from V and 3 bases from J, the junction contained 3 bases not matched to a gene. The CDR3 length is 14 residues. The CDR3 protein is CASSLGLAFYEQYF. The CDR3 nucleotides are TGTGCCAGCAGCTTAGGACTAGCTTTCTACGAGCAGTACTTC.

This clone has just a few counts. This chain joins TRBV9 and TRBJ2-2; D may be TRBD1 (5 bases). V was shortened by 0 bases and J by 1 base, with 10 bases between the two germline ends. The CDR3 runs to 16 residues. CDR1 is SGDLS and CDR2 is YYNGEE in the germline V gene. The CDR3 loop is CASSVGTGLNTGELFF. The CDR3 nucleotides read TGTGCCAGCAGCGTAGGTACAGGCCTGAACACCGGGGAGCTGTTTTTT.

This clone was picked up a small number of times. As the CDR3 is not closed by the conserved phenylalanine or tryptophan, this likely results from a read error. The limits of the CDR3 on the DNA are not certain, so only TCRdb's listed CDR3 is given. This sequence joins TRBV14 and TRBJ2-7; the table's D call, TRBD2, was not checked against the DNA. Per germline, CDR1 SGHDN and CDR2 FVKESK. The CDR3 length is 8 residues, termini included. The CDR3 loop reads CASLGTLS.

The chain is built from TRBV18 and TRBJ2-1; TRBD2 aligns across 13 bases. Unmatched junction bases numbered 3, after V lost 2 bases and J lost 8 bases. This CDR3 has 15 amino acids. The germline CDR1 and CDR2 sequences are KGHSH and LQKENI. CDR3 protein: CASSPGTSGIHEQFF. CDR3 coding DNA: TGTGCCAGCTCACCAGGGACTAGCGGGATTCATGAGCAGTTCTTC.

Comments on this clone: The sample carries other DNA sequences with the same CDR3. The genes are TRBV30 and TRBJ1-2, with D uncertain. This CDR3 comprises 12 residues. The germline V and J ends were trimmed by 0 bases and 4 bases, with 6 bases remaining between them. Germline CDR1 GTSNPN, CDR2 SVGIG (reference sequence). CDR3 coding DNA: TGTGCCTGGAGTGTAGCGAGCTATGGCTACACCTTC. Amino acids: CAWSVASYGYTF. The full variable domain, with the rest looked up from reference TRBV30 and TRBJ1-2, is SQTIHQWPATLVQPVGSPLSLECTVEGTSNPNLYWYRQAAGRGLQLLFYSVGIGQISSEVPQNLSASRPQDRQFILSSKKLLLSDSGFYLCAWSVASYGYTFGSGTRLTVV.

This clone was seen only a few times. The V gene is TRBV5-1, the J gene TRBJ2-2, with D possibly matching TRBD1 (6 bases). Looked up from germline, CDR1 is SGHRS and CDR2 is YFSETQ. This CDR3 is built from 17 residues. V was cut by 1 base and J by 3 bases, with 16 bases left in between. CDR3 bases: TGCGCCAGCAGCTTGTACGGAGCCAGGGGTGACACCGGGGAGCTGTTTTTT. This encodes CASSLYGARGDTGELFF.

The chain carries TRBV2 and TRBJ2-7; TRBD1 aligns across 11 bases. J was trimmed by 3 bases and V by 8 bases; bases with no gene match: 0. The CDR3 runs to 12 residues. CDR1 SNHLY and CDR2 FYNNEI come from the germline V gene. CDR3 nucleotide sequence: TGTGCCAGCGGGACAGGGGGCTACGAGCAGTACTTC. This sequence encodes CASGTGGYEQYF.

The count of this clone is one. The chain is built from TRBV18 and TRBJ1-2; 9 bases match TRBD1. Germline values: CDR1 KGHSH, CDR2 LQKENI. This CDR3 has 19 residues. V was pared by 3 bases and J by 3 bases, with 17 bases of the junction left unmatched. The chain's CDR3 is CASSPVNPGQGYLDYGYTF. CDR3 in DNA: TGTGCCAGCTCACCGGTCAATCCGGGACAGGGCTATTTGGACTATGGCTACACCTTC.

The chain combines TRBV4-1 with TRBJ2-7; the match to TRBD1 covers 7 bases. V trimming: 2 bases; J trimming: 4 bases; junction bases outside the gene matches: 5. The CDR3 has 14 amino acids. CDR1 and CDR2 from the germline V gene are MGHRA and YSYEKL. The CDR3 nucleotides read TGCGCCAGCAGCCAACGGACAGGACCATACGAGCAGTACTTC. Residues: CASSQRTGPYEQYF.

This clone came up a few times. The chain employs TRBV5-1 and TRBJ2-6, with TRBD1 matching over 10 bases. CDR3 length equals 16 residues. Germline values: CDR1 SGHRS, CDR2 YFSETQ. Losses at the gene ends were 4 bases for V and 9 bases for J; bases not matched to a gene: 10. CDR3 protein: CASSRQGALVSNVLTF. In DNA, the CDR3 is TGCGCCAGCAGCAGACAGGGGGCTCTGGTAAGCAACGTCCTGACTTTC.

This clone was observed many times. V usage is TRBV10-3 and J usage is TRBJ2-1; possible D gene TRBD1, 6 bases. Per the germline V gene, CDR1 is ENHRY and CDR2 is SYGVKD. There are 14 residues in the CDR3. Trimming took off 7 bases at V and 5 bases at J, with 15 bases between the two ends. CDR3 DNA: TGTGCCATCATGAGGCAGGACAGCAACAATGAGCAGTTCTTC. Its translation is CAIMRQDSNNEQFF.

This clone was counted a few times. The V gene is TRBV30, the J gene TRBJ2-7; tentatively, D is TRBD2 (5 bases). Trimming cost V 4 bases and J 2 bases, with 6 bases left between them. The CDR3 has 11 residues. Per germline, CDR1 GTSNPN and CDR2 SVGIG (reference sequence). CDR3 bases: TGTGCCTGGACCGGGGCCTACGAGCAGTACTTC. It encodes CAWTGAYEQYF.

The chain carries TRBV7-2 and TRBJ2-7; tentative D call: TRBD1 (6 bases). V was trimmed by 5 bases and J by 4 bases, leaving 9 bases between them. CDR3 size: 12 residues. Germline CDR1 and CDR2: SGHTA and FQGNSA. The CDR3 nucleotides are TGTGCCAGCAGCAAACAGGGATACGAGCAGTACTTC. This encodes CASSKQGYEQYF.

The chain has TRBV5-1 and TRBJ2-2; D unresolved. The germline V and J ends were trimmed by 6 bases and 0 bases, with 9 bases remaining between them. The CDR3 extends over 14 amino acids. CDR1 is SGHRS, CDR2 YFSETQ, per germline. CDR3 in DNA: TGCGCCAGCAACGCAGAAACGAACACCGGGGAGCTGTTTTTT. Its protein is CASNAETNTGELFF. The variable domain in full, completed from reference TRBV5-1 and TRBJ2-2, reads KAGVTQTPRYLIKTRGQQVTLSCSPISGHRSVSWYQQTPGQGLQFLFEYFSETQRNKGNFPGRFSGRQFSNSRSEMNVSTLELGDSALYLCASNAETNTGELFFGEGSRLTVL.

There are many counts of this clone. The gene calls are TRBV11-2 and TRBJ1-5; 8 bases are a match to TRBD1. The V gene's germline CDR1 is SGHAT and CDR2 FQNNGV. After removal of 5 bases from V and 6 bases from J, the junction contained 3 bases not matched to a gene. The CDR3 runs to 13 residues. CDR3 nucleotides: TGTGCCAGCAGCCTTCAGGGGGCTCAGCCCCAGCATTTT. Translating it yields CASSLQGAQPQHF.

The rearrangement links TRBV7-2 to TRBJ2-1, with a possible D match to TRBD2 (6 bases). V lost 4 bases, J lost 4 bases, and 14 bases lay in between. Germline assignment: CDR1 SGHTA and CDR2 FQGNSA. The CDR3 is 15 amino acids. DNA of the CDR3: TGTGCCAGCAGCTCCGGGACTGGAAGATACAATGAGCAGTTCTTC. This sequence encodes CASSSGTGRYNEQFF.

This clone was counted many times. This chain links TRBV7-9 with TRBJ1-1, with a weak D call TRBD1 (5 bases). V was cut by 2 bases and J by 4 bases, with 11 bases left in between. Germline V gene lookup returns CDR1 SEHNR and CDR2 FQNEAQ (reference sequence). CDR3 size: 14 residues. This chain's CDR3 is CASSLLQESTEAFF. CDR3 bases: TGTGCCAGCAGCTTATTACAGGAATCCACTGAAGCTTTCTTT.

The chain carries TRBV5-1 and TRBJ2-1, with 8 bases lining up with TRBD2. The V and J ends lost 4 bases and 4 bases, in that order; junction bases with no gene match: 7. Germline V lookup: CDR1 SGHRS, CDR2 YFSETQ. The CDR3 length is 15 residues. The CDR3 protein is CASSAGLAGYNEQFF. Here the CDR3 DNA reads TGCGCCAGCAGCGCCGGACTAGCAGGATACAATGAGCAGTTCTTC.

This clone was found a few times. This rearrangement joins TRBV30 to TRBJ2-7; D remains ambiguous. CDR1 and CDR2 (germline): GTSNPN, SVGIG (reference sequence). V shed 3 bases and J shed 3 bases, with 15 bases lying between them. The CDR3 extends over 14 amino acids. CDR3 DNA: TGTGCCTGGAGAAAGTTGCCCGGTTACTACGAGCAGTACTTC. Its protein is CAWRKLPGYYEQYF.

J is TRBJ2-7 and V is TRBV19, with D perhaps TRBD1 (6 bases). The germline CDR1 and CDR2 sequences are LNHDA and SQIVND (reference sequence). The V end lost 5 bases, the J end lost 3 bases, and 17 bases lay between the germline ends. CDR3 length: 15 amino acids. The CDR3, as DNA: TGTGCCAGTAGTGCCCGACAGGATACAAACTACGAGCAGTACTTC. It codes for CASSARQDTNYEQYF.